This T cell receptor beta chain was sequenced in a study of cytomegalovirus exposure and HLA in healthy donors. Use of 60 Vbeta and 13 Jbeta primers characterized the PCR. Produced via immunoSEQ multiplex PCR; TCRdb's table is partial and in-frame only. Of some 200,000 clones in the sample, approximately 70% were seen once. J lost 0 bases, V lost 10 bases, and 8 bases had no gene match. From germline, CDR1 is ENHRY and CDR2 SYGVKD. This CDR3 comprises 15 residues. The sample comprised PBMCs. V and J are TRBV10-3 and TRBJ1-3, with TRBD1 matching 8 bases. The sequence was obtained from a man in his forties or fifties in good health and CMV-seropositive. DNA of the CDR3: TGTGCCAGCACGGGACAGGCAAGCTCTGGAAACACCATATATTTT. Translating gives CASTGQASSGNTIYF.